The rows below give T cell receptor beta chains drawn from one sample of a study of blood T cell repertoires in COVID-19. The method was immunoSEQ multiplex PCR; TCRdb's version includes in-frame clones alone and lacks a portion of them. Among fewer than 300,000 clones, around 88% were seen once, and the ten largest hold around 5.4%. What was sequenced was peripheral blood. Receptor source: a man at least 80 years old with acute or convalescent COVID-19. CDR3s include the opening cysteine and the closing phenylalanine or tryptophan. D genes are given only for firm matches. Expanded clones are given a class, and other clones once, few, many or no size at all.

J	D	size	V	DNA	CDR3
TRBJ2-1	-	-	TRBV6-2/TRBV6-3	TGTGCCAGCAGCCAACTCCCGAATGAGCAGTTCTTC	CASSQLPNEQFF
TRBJ1-1	TRBD1	-	TRBV5-1	TGCGCCAGCAGCCAAGGGACAGGCGCGAACACTGAAGCTTTCTTT	CASSQGTGANTEAFF
TRBJ2-2	-	-	TRBV7-8	TGTGCCAGCAGCTTCCTAGCTCCAGGTACCGGGGAGCTGTTTTTT	CASSFLAPGTGELFF
TRBJ2-7	TRBD1	-	TRBV9	TGTGCCAGCAGCGTAGCTCAGGGGGCAACATACGAGCAGTACTTC	CASSVAQGATYEQYF
TRBJ2-7	TRBD1	-	TRBV7-9	TGTGCCAGCAGCTTCGGGACAGCAAGCTCCTACGAGCAGTACTTC	CASSFGTASSYEQYF
TRBJ2-1	TRBD1	-	TRBV6-4	TGTGCCAGCAGTGAGACAGGGGATGAGCAGTTCTTC	CASSETGDEQFF
TRBJ1-3	-	once	TRBV2	TGTGCCAGCAGTCCCGGGAGGTGGATTAGGACTGGAAACACCATATATTTT	CASSPGRWIRTGNTIYF
TRBJ2-5	TRBD2	-	TRBV7-9	TGTGCCAGCAGCTTAGTGCTGGCGGGAGGTTCGGAGACCCAGTACTTC	CASSLVLAGGSETQYF
TRBJ1-1	TRBD1	-	TRBV6-5	TGTGCCAGCAGTTACGACAGGGGGAGCACTGAAGCTTTCTTT	CASSYDRGSTEAFF
TRBJ1-1	-	-	TRBV2	TGTGCCAGCACCCAACAGGGAAGTCCTGAAGCTTTCTTT	CASTQQGSPEAFF
TRBJ1-6	-	-	TRBV27	TGTGCCAGCAGTTCTAGTATAAGTTCACCCCTCCACTTT	CASSSSISSPLHF
TRBJ2-1	-	-	TRBV3-1/TRBV3-2	TGTGCCAGCAGCCAAGACCGGGGGGCCTCCTACAATGAGCAGTTCTTC	CASSQDRGASYNEQFF
TRBJ1-1	-	-	TRBV5-5	TGTGCCAGCAGCTTGGTGCCAGGTATCGAAGCTTTCTTT	CASSLVPGIEAFF
TRBJ1-6	-	once	TRBV3-1/TRBV3-2	TGTGCCAGCAGCCAAGATAGCTGGGTATCCTATAATTCACCCCTCCACTTT	CASSQDSWVSYNSPLHF
TRBJ1-2	-	-	TRBV11-2	TGTGCCAGCAGCTTAGATCCACGTAGCGGCTACACCTTC	CASSLDPRSGYTF
TRBJ2-7	TRBD1	-	TRBV13	TGTGCCAGCAGCAGCCACGGACAGGGGGCTCGTGAGCAGTACTTC	CASSSHGQGAREQYF
TRBJ1-4	-	-	TRBV30	TGTGCCTGGAGTTATCTTGCAGGTGAAAAACTGTTTTTT	CAWSYLAGEKLFF
TRBJ1-5	TRBD1	-	TRBV5-1	TGCGCCAGCAGATCCGGGACAGGCTTTAATCAGCCCCAGCATTTT	CASRSGTGFNQPQHF
TRBJ2-2	TRBD1	once	TRBV19	TGTGCCAGCTTAGACAGGGGGAACACCGGGGAGCTGTTTTTT	CASLDRGNTGELFF
TRBJ2-1	TRBD2	few	TRBV4-2	TGTGCCAGCAGCCAAGAGGCGGGAGGGCCTCATGATGAGCAGTTCTTC	CASSQEAGGPHDEQFF
TRBJ1-1	TRBD1	few	TRBV19	TGTGCCAGTAGTAGAAGGGGACAGGGGGCGCCCATTGAAGCTTTCTTT	CASSRRGQGAPIEAFF
TRBJ1-5	-	-	TRBV5-1	TGCGCCAGCAGCTTGGCCGGTCGGAGCAATCAGCCCCAGCATTTT	CASSLAGRSNQPQHF
TRBJ2-1	TRBD1	-	TRBV2	TGTGCCAGCAGCGAAAACAGGGGCATGGGTGAGCAGTTCTTC	CASSENRGMGEQFF
TRBJ2-3	TRBD2	-	TRBV9	TGTGCCAGCAGCGTAGCTAGCGGAGGCACAGATACGCAGTATTTT	CASSVASGGTDTQYF
TRBJ1-5	-	once	TRBV11-3	TGTGCCAGCAGCTTAAGTAGTGCTCGAGAGGGCAATCAGCCCCAGCATTTT	CASSLSSAREGNQPQHF
TRBJ1-4	-	-	TRBV3-1/TRBV3-2	TGTGCCAGCAGCTCAAGGCTGGGGGGGGATGAAAAACTGTTTTTT	CASSSRLGGDEKLFF
TRBJ1-2	-	-	TRBV19	TGTGCCAGTGGGGAGGGCAGGGAAGTAAATGGCTACACCTTC	CASGEGREVNGYTF
TRBJ2-5	TRBD2	-	TRBV7-8	TGTGCCAGCAGCCAAAGACTAGCGGGCGGTGAGACCCAGTACTTC	CASSQRLAGGETQYF
TRBJ1-2	-	once	TRBV6-5	TGTGCCAGCGATTCGGATCTAGCTAACTATGGCTACACCTTC	CASDSDLANYGYTF
TRBJ2-7	TRBD2	-	TRBV6-5	TGTGCCAGCATTCCTAGCGGACCCGTAGTAGAGCAGTACTTC	CASIPSGPVVEQYF
TRBJ1-4	-	-	TRBV7-2	TGTGCCAGCAGCTATTTTAAAGGGGAACTGTTTTTT	CASSYFKGELFF
TRBJ2-2	TRBD1	once	TRBV2	TGTGCCAGTATCGCAGACAGGGCGACCGGGGAGCTGTTTTTT	CASIADRATGELFF
TRBJ2-7	-	once	TRBV5-1	TGCGCCAGCAGCTTGGTGGGAGGTGGGGGATCCGAGCAGTACTTC	CASSLVGGGGSEQYF
TRBJ1-1	TRBD1	-	TRBV5-1	TGCGCCAGCAGCTTGGAAGGACAGGGGTTCACTGAAGCTTTCTTT	CASSLEGQGFTEAFF
TRBJ2-7	-	-	TRBV7-2	TGTGCCAGCAGCTTATCTACTGCCGTCGCCTACGAGCAGTACTTC	CASSLSTAVAYEQYF
TRBJ2-1	-	-	TRBV9	TGTGCCAGCAGCGCCCAGGGGGACTTGTACGGGAGCTCCTACAATGAGCAGTTCTTC	CASSAQGDLYGSSYNEQFF
TRBJ2-7	TRBD1	once	TRBV27	TGTGCCAGCAGTTTTCATGACAGGGGTCAGCAGTACTTC	CASSFHDRGQQYF
TRBJ1-1	-	few	TRBV28	TGTGCCAGCACGGAGGGCAATCGGTACACTGAAGCTTTCTTT	CASTEGNRYTEAFF
TRBJ1-5	-	few	TRBV6-5	TGTGCCAGCAGGACAGAGAGACAGGCAGGGCAGCCCCAGCATTTT	CASRTERQAGQPQHF
TRBJ2-7	TRBD1	-	TRBV28	TGTGCCAGCAGTTTCCCGGGACAGGCCTACGAGCAGTACTTC	CASSFPGQAYEQYF
TRBJ2-1	-	-	TRBV2	TGTGCCAGCAGTGCCTTTCGACAGGCCGGGCCGCAGTTCTTC	CASSAFRQAGPQFF
TRBJ2-7	TRBD2	few	TRBV7-2	TGTGCCAGCAGCCCAGCTAGCGGGAGTGGCTACGAGCAGTACTTC	CASSPASGSGYEQYF